These T cell receptor beta chains were read from a single sample in a study of blood T cell repertoires in COVID-19. The data were produced by immunoSEQ multiplex PCR, yet TCRdb's version contains in-frame clones alone and is incomplete. The sample records approximately 160,000 clones, around 87% being singletons. The sample was peripheral blood. These receptors came from a man in his 60s with COVID-19, enrolled during active disease. CDR3s include the opening cysteine and the closing phenylalanine or tryptophan. The order of the fields is clone size, D gene, V gene, J gene, CDR3 DNA, CDR3 protein. A D gene is named only where the DNA matches it firmly. Not all rows give a size; the values are once, few, many and, for expanded clones, a class.

.	TRBD1	TRBV18	TRBJ1-1	TGTGCCAGCTCACCAATTGGGACAGGGGGCACTGAAGCTTTCTTT	CASSPIGTGGTEAFF
once	.	TRBV3-1/TRBV3-2	TRBJ2-6	TGTGCCAGCAGCCCCGTTTTAGGGGCCAACGTCCTGACTTTC	CASSPVLGANVLTF
.	.	TRBV11-3	TRBJ2-5	TGTGCCAGCAGCTCAGTAGAGACCCAGTACTTC	CASSSVETQYF
once	.	TRBV6-5	TRBJ1-2	TGTGCCAGCAGTTACTCGACACATGGGTCTTATGGCTACACCTTC	CASSYSTHGSYGYTF
few	TRBD2	TRBV29-1	TRBJ2-5	TGCAGCGATCTTGTGGGCGGGGGGACCCAGTACTTC	CSDLVGGGTQYF
.	.	TRBV12-3/TRBV12-4	TRBJ1-1	TGTGCCAGCAGTAGGACAGAAAACACTGAAGCTTTCTTT	CASSRTENTEAFF
.	.	TRBV7-9	TRBJ2-5	TGTGCCAGCAGCTCGTGGGTTGGAGGTGGAGAGACCCAGTACTTC	CASSSWVGGGETQYF
few	.	TRBV19	TRBJ2-7	TGTGCCAGTAGTATAGCAAGTGTGGACGGGACCTACGAGCAGTACTTC	CASSIASVDGTYEQYF
few	.	TRBV7-3	TRBJ1-1	TGTGCCAGCAGCATACAGGAGAACACTGAAGCTTTCTTT	CASSIQENTEAFF
.	TRBD1	TRBV19	TRBJ1-2	TGTGCCAGTAGTACCCTCGGGACAGGCCGGTCCTGGGTAGATGGCTACACCTTC	CASSTLGTGRSWVDGYTF